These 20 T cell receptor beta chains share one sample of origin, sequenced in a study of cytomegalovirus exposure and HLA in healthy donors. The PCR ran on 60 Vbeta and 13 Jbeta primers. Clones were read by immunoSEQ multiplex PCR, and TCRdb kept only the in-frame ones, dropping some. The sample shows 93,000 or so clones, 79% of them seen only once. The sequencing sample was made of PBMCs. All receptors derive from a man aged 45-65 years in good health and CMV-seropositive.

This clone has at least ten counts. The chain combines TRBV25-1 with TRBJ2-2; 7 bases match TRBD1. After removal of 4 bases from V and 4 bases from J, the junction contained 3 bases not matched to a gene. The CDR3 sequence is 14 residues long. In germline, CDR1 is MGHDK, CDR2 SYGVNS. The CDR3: CASSGQGRTGELFF. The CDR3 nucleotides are TGTGCCAGCAGTGGACAGGGACGCACCGGGGAGCTGTTTTTT.

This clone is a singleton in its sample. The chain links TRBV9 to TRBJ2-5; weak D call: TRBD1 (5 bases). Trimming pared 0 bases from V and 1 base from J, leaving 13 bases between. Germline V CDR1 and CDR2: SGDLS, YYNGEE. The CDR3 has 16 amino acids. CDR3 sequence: CASSVEDTWLQETQYF. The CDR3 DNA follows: TGTGCCAGCAGCGTAGAGGACACCTGGCTCCAAGAGACCCAGTACTTC.

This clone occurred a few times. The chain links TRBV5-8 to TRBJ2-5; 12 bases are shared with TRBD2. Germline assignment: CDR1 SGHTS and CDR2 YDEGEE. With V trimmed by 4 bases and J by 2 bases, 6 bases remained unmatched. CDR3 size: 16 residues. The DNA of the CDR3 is TGTGCCAGCAGCCCTTGGACTAGCGGGGCACAAGAGACCCAGTACTTC. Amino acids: CASSPWTSGAQETQYF.

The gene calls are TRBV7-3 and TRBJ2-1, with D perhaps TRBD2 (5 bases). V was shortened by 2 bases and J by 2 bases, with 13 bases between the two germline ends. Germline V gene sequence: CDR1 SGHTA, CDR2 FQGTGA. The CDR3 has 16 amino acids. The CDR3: CASSLQGSGTYNEQFF. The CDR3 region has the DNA TGTGCCAGCAGCTTACAAGGTTCGGGGACCTACAATGAGCAGTTCTTC.

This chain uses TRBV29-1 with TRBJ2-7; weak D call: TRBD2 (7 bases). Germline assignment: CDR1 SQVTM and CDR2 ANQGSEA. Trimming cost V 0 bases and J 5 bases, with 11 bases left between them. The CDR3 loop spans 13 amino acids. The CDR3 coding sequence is TGCAGCGTTGAAGATGCGGGGGCCCACGAGCAGTACTTC. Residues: CSVEDAGAHEQYF.

The CDR3 is CASSLGPLGEQYF. The CDR3 coding sequence is TGTGCCAGCAGTTTAGGGCCGCTCGGCGAGCAGTACTTC. The rearrangement uses TRBV27 and TRBJ2-7; D is ambiguous. CDR3 length equals 13 residues. The germline V gene encodes CDR1 MNHEY and CDR2 SMNVEV (reference sequence). Trimming shortened V by 2 bases and J by 6 bases, and 11 bases separated the two germline ends.

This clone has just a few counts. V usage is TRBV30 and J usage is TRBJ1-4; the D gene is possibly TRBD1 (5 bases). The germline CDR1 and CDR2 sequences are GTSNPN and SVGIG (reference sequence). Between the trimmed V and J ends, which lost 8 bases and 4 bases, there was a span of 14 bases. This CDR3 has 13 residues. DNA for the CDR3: TGTGCCGGAGGGGTGTCTCTTAATGAAAAACTGTTTTTT. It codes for CAGGVSLNEKLFF.

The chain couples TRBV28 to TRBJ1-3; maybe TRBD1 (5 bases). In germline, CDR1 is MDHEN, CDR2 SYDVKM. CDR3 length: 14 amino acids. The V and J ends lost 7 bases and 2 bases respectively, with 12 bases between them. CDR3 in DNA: TGTGCCAGCACCATAGGAGGGGCTGGAAACACCATATATTTT. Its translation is CASTIGGAGNTIYF.

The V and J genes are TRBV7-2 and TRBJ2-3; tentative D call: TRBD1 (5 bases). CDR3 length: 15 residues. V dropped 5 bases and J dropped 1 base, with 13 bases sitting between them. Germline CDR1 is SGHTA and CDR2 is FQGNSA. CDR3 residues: CASSPRIGGTDTQYF. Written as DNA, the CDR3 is TGTGCCAGCAGCCCACGAATAGGGGGCACAGATACGCAGTATTTT.

CDR3 coding DNA: TGCGCCAGCAGCGCCGGGACAGGGGGTGACTATGGCTACACCTTC. Protein sequence: CASSAGTGGDYGYTF. The J gene is TRBJ1-2, the V gene TRBV5-1, with TRBD1 matching 11 bases. The CDR3 spans 15 residues. Per germline, CDR1 SGHRS and CDR2 YFSETQ. Trimming at V came to 4 bases and at J to 3 bases, leaving 5 bases not matched to a gene.

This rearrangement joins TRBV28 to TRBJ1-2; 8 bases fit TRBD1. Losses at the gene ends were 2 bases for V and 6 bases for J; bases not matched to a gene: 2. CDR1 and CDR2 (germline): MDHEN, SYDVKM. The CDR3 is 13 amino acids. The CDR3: CASSLPTGDGYTF. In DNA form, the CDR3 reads TGTGCCAGCAGTTTACCGACAGGGGATGGCTACACCTTC.

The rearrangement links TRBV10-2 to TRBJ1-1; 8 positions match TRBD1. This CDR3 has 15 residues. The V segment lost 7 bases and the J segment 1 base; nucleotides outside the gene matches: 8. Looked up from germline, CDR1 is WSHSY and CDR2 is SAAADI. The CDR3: CASTNLGQGNTEAFF. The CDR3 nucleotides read TGCGCCAGCACCAACTTAGGACAGGGGAACACTGAAGCTTTCTTT.

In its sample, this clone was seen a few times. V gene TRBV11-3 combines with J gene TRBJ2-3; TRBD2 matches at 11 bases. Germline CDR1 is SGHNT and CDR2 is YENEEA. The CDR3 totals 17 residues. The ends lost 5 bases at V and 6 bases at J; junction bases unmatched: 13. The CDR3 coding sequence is TGTGCCAGCAGCGGCCGGGGACTAGCGGACTCATTGGATACGCAGTATTTT. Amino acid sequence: CASSGRGLADSLDTQYF.

For the CDR3, the DNA is TGTGCCAGCAGCAAGGGGACTAGCGGAACCCAAGAGACCCAGTACTTC. Translation gives CASSKGTSGTQETQYF. The V gene is TRBV7-3, the J gene TRBJ2-5; 11 positions agree with TRBD2. V lost 5 bases to trimming and J lost 1 base; unmatched junction nucleotides: 6. The CDR3 totals 16 residues. Looked up from germline, CDR1 is SGHTA and CDR2 is FQGTGA.

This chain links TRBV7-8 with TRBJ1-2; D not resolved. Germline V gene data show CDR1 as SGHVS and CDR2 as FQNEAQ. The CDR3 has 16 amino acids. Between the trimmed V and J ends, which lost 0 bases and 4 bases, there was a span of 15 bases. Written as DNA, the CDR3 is TGTGCCAGCAGCTTAGCGCAGGCCCAGGTTTCCTATGGCTACACCTTC. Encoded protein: CASSLAQAQVSYGYTF.

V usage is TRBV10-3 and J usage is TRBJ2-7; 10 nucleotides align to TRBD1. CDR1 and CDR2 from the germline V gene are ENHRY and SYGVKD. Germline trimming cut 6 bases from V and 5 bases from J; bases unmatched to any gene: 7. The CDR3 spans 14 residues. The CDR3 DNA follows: TGTGCCATCAGCTCCGGGACAGGGGTAAACGAGCAGTACTTC. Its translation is CAISSGTGVNEQYF.

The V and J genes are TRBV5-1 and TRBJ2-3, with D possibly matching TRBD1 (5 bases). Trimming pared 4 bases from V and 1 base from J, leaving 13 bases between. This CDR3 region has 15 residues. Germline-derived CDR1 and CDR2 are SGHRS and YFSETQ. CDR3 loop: CASSPAKQGTDTQYF. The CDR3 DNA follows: TGCGCCAGCAGCCCTGCCAAACAGGGCACAGATACGCAGTATTTT.

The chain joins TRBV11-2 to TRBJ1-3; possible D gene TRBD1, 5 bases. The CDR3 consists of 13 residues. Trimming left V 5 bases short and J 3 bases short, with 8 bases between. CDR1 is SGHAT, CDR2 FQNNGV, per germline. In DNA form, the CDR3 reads TGTGCCAGCAGCGCAGGGCTTGGAAACACCATATATTTT. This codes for CASSAGLGNTIYF. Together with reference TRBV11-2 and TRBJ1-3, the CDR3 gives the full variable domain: EAGVAQSPRYKIIEKRQSVAFWCNPISGHATLYWYQQILGQGPKLLIQFQNNGVVDDSQLPKDRFSAERLKGVDSTLKIQPAKLEDSAVYLCASSAGLGNTIYFGEGSWLTVV.

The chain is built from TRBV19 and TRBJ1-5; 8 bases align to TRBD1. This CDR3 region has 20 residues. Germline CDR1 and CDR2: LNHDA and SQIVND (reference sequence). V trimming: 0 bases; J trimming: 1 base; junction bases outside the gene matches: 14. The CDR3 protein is CASSIDPFFDRGQSNQPQHF. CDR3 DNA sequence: TGTGCCAGTAGTATAGATCCATTCTTCGACAGGGGCCAAAGCAATCAGCCCCAGCATTTT. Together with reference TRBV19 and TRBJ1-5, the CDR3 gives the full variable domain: DGGITQSPKYLFRKEGQNVTLSCEQNLNHDAMYWYRQDPGQGLRLIYYSQIVNDFQKGDIAEGYSVSREKKESFPLTVTSAQKNPTAFYLCASSIDPFFDRGQSNQPQHFGDGTRLSIL.

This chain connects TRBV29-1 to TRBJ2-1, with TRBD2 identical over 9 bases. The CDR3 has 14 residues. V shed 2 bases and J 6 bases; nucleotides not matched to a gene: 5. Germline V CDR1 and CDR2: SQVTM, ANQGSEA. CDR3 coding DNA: TGCAGCGTTGAAATAGCGGGAGCCCCCAATGAGCAGTTCTTC. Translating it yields CSVEIAGAPNEQFF.